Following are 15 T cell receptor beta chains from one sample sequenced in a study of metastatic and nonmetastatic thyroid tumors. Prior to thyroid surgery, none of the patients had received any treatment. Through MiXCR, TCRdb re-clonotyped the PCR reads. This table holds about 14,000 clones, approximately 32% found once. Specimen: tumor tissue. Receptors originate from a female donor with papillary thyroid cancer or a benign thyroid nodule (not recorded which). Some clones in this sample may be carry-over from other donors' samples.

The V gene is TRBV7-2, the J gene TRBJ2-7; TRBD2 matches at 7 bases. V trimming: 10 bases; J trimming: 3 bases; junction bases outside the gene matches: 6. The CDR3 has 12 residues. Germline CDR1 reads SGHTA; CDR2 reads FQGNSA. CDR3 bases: TGTGCCACTTCCACGGGGGGCTACGAGCAGTACTTC. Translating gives CATSTGGYEQYF.

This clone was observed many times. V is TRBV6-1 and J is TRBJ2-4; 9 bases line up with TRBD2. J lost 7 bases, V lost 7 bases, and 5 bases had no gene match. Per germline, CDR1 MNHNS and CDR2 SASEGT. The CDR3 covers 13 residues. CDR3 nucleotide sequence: TGTGCCAGCAAGGGACTAGCCGAGAACATTCAGTACTTC. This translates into CASKGLAENIQYF.

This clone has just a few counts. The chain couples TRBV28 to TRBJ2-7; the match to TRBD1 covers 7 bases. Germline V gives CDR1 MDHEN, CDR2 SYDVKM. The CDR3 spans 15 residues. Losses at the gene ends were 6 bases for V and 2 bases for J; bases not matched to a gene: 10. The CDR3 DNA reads TGTGCCAGCAGCCTCGGGACAGTCCAAACCTACGAGCAGTACTTC. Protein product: CASSLGTVQTYEQYF.

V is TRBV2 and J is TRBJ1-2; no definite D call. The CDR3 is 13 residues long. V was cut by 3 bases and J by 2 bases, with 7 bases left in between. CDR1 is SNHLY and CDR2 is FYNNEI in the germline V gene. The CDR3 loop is CASSEVKNYGYTF. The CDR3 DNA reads TGTGCCAGCAGTGAGGTTAAGAACTATGGCTACACCTTC.

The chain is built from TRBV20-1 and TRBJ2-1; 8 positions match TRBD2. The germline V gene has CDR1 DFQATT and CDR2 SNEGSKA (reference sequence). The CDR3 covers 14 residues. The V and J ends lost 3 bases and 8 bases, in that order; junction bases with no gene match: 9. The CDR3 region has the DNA TGCAGTGCTAGTGGATTAGCGGGAAGGGATGAGCAGTTCTTC. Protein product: CSASGLAGRDEQFF.

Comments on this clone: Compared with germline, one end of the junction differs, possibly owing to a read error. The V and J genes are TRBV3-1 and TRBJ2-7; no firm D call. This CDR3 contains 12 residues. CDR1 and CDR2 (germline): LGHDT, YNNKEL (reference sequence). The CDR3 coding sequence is TGTGCCAGCAGCCACAAGGTCTACGAGCACTACTTC. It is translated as CASSHKVYEHYF.

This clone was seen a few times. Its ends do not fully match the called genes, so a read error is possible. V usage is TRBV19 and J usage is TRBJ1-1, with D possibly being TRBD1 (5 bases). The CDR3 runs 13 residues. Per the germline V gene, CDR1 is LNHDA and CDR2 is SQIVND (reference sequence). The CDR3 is CASSIASTADAFF. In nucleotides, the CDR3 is TGTGCCAGTAGTATAGCGTCGACAGCTGACGCTTTCTTT.

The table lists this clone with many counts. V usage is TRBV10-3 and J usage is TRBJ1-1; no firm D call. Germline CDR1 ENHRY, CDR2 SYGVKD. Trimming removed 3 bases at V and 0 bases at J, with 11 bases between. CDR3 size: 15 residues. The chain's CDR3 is CAISDKGRMNTEAFF. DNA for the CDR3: TGTGCCATCAGTGATAAAGGCAGAATGAACACTGAAGCTTTCTTT.

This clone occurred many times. DNA of the CDR3: TGCAGTGCTAGAGATTTAGGGAGGGGGACTACAGATACGCAGTATTTT. This codes for CSARDLGRGTTDTQYF. The rearrangement uses TRBV20-1 and TRBJ2-3; weak D call: TRBD2 (7 bases). CDR1 and CDR2 (germline): DFQATT, SNEGSKA (reference sequence). Trimming took off 0 bases at V and 3 bases at J, with 16 bases between the two ends. The CDR3 consists of 16 residues.

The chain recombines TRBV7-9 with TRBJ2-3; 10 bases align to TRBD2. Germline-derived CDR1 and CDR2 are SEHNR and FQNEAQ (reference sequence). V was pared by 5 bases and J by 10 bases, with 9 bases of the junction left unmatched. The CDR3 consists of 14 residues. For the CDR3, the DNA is TGTGCCAGCAGCGTAGGATTTAGCGGGAGGTCGCAGTATTTT. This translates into CASSVGFSGRSQYF.

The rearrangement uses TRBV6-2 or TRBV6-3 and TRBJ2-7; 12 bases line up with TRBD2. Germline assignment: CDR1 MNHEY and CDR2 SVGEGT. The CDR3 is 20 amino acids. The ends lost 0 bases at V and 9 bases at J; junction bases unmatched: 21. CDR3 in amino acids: CASSYSTQGFGLAGGGTQYF. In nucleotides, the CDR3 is TGTGCCAGCAGTTACTCGACCCAGGGGTTCGGTCTAGCGGGAGGGGGTACGCAGTACTTC.

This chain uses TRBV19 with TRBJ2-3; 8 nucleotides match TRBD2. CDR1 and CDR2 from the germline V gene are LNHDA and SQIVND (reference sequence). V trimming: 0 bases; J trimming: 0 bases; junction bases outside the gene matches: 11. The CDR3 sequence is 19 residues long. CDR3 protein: CASSIDVYGAGVSTDTQYF. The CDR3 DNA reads TGTGCCAGTAGTATAGACGTCTATGGAGCGGGGGTTAGCACAGATACGCAGTATTTT.

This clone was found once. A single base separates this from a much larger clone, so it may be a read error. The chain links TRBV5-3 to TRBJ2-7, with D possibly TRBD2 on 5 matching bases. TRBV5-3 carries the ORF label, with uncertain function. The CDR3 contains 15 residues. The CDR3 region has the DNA TGTGCCAGTAGCTTGGCCCGGGGATCTAATTACGAGCAGTACTTC. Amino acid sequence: CASSLARGSNYEQYF.

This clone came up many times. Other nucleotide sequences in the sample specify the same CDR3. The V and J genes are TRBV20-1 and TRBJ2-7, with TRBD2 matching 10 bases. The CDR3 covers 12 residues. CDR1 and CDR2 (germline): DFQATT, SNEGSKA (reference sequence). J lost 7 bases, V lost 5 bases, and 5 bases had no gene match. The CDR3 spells CSAPTSGREQYF. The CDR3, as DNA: TGCAGTGCTCCGACTAGCGGGCGGGAGCAGTACTTC.

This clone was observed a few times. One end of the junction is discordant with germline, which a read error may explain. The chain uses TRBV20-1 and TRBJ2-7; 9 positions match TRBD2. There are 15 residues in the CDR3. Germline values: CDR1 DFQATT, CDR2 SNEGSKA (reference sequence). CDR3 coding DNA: TGCAGTGCTAGAGGTTGGACTAGCGTGAACTACGATCAGTACTTC. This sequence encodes CSARGWTSVNYDQYF.